The 28 T cell receptor beta chains below were found in one sample sequenced in a study of blood T cell repertoires in COVID-19. Sequencing was performed with immunoSEQ multiplex PCR; in TCRdb, only in-frame clones are kept and a portion is missing. The sample has roughly 200,000 clones, roughly 77% seen once. The sequenced sample consisted of PBMCs or T cells enriched from blood (not recorded which). The source of these receptors is a man aged 35 to 55 who had recovered from COVID-19.

The chain employs TRBV6-5 and TRBJ1-6; 7 nucleotides match TRBD1. Unmatched junction bases numbered 8, after V lost 8 bases and J lost 4 bases. The germline gives CDR1 MNHEY, CDR2 SVGAGI. The CDR3 covers 15 residues. Written as DNA, the CDR3 is TGTGCCAGCCACAGGGGTACTACGTATAATTCACCCCTCCACTTT. It codes for CASHRGTTYNSPLHF.

V and J are TRBV28 and TRBJ1-6; D gene ambiguous. This CDR3 has 14 amino acids. V gave up 5 bases and J gave up 14 bases, with 19 bases separating them. Germline V CDR1 and CDR2: MDHEN, SYDVKM. The CDR3 DNA sequence: TGTGCCAGCAGTGCAAACTACCGGCTGAGGTCCCTCCACTTT. The encoded protein is CASSANYRLRSLHF.

CDR3 region: CAISEQGNTEAFF. The CDR3 DNA reads as TGTGCCATCAGTGAGCAGGGAAACACTGAAGCTTTCTTT. The rearrangement uses TRBV10-3 and TRBJ1-1, with TRBD1 as a possible D gene (5 bases). V dropped 2 bases and J dropped 2 bases, with 6 bases sitting between them. Per germline, CDR1 ENHRY and CDR2 SYGVKD. The CDR3 contains 13 residues.

This clone has only one observation. V usage is TRBV19 and J usage is TRBJ1-5; D not certain. V lost 5 bases and J 2 bases, leaving 19 bases between the germline ends. In germline, CDR1 is LNHDA, CDR2 SQIVND (reference sequence). The CDR3 is 17 residues long. The CDR3 DNA reads TGTGCCAGTAGTTCCGTCTTGGCATCTGGGCGCAATCAGCCCCAGCATTTT. Encoded protein: CASSSVLASGRNQPQHF.

This sequence joins TRBV9 and TRBJ1-2; unclear D gene. Looked up from germline, CDR1 is SGDLS and CDR2 is YYNGEE. V was trimmed by 0 bases and J by 4 bases, leaving 7 bases between them. The CDR3 runs 13 residues. The CDR3 nucleotides are TGTGCCAGCAGCGTAGGATTCAGCTATGGCTACACCTTC. Residues: CASSVGFSYGYTF.

This chain connects TRBV12-5 to TRBJ1-3; D gene unclear. This CDR3 spans 14 amino acids. In germline, CDR1 is LGHNT, CDR2 FRNRAP. Trimming removed 5 bases from V and 3 bases from J, with 11 bases in between. The CDR3 loop is CASGTGSGGNTIYF. For the CDR3, the DNA is TGTGCTAGTGGTACCGGGTCGGGTGGAAACACCATATATTTT.

This clone was seen only a few times. V is TRBV30 and J is TRBJ1-5, with a possible D match to TRBD1 (6 bases). This CDR3 has 13 amino acids. Trimming took 4 bases from V and 2 from J, leaving 9 bases between them. Germline loops: CDR1 GTSNPN, CDR2 SVGIG (reference sequence). CDR3 sequence: CAWNRQGNQPQHF. The DNA for the CDR3 is TGTGCCTGGAATCGACAGGGCAATCAGCCCCAGCATTTT.

This chain uses TRBV5-1 with TRBJ2-1; D is unresolved. Germline V gives CDR1 SGHRS, CDR2 YFSETQ. This CDR3 has 12 residues. V gave up 5 bases and J gave up 8 bases, with 11 bases separating them. The CDR3 protein is CASSLRWDEQFF. Here the CDR3 DNA reads TGCGCCAGCAGTCTCAGGTGGGATGAGCAGTTCTTC.

V usage is TRBV4-1 and J usage is TRBJ2-7; D possibly corresponds to TRBD1 (6 bases). In germline, CDR1 is MGHRA, CDR2 YSYEKL. The germline V and J ends were trimmed by 3 bases and 3 bases, with 15 bases remaining between them. The CDR3 has 15 amino acids. The chain's CDR3 is CASSQDPGHLYEQYF. The CDR3 DNA follows: TGCGCCAGCAGCCAGGACCCGGGACACCTCTACGAGCAGTACTTC.

CDR3: CASSLGGVYEQYF. In DNA form, the CDR3 reads TGCGCCAGCAGCTTAGGAGGCGTCTACGAGCAGTACTTC. This rearrangement joins TRBV5-1 to TRBJ2-7; D may be TRBD2 (5 bases). Germline V CDR1 and CDR2: SGHRS, YFSETQ. The CDR3 spans 13 residues. Trimming removed 2 bases from V and 3 bases from J, with 9 bases in between.

J is TRBJ2-7 and V is TRBV5-1; 9 bases fit TRBD1. CDR1 is SGHRS, CDR2 YFSETQ, per germline. Trimming removed 3 bases from V and 0 bases from J; junction bases left unmatched: 4. This CDR3 comprises 15 residues. The CDR3 sequence is CASSSGQGFSYEQYF. CDR3 in DNA: TGCGCCAGCAGCTCCGGACAGGGGTTCTCCTACGAGCAGTACTTC.

The chain uses TRBV20-1 and TRBJ1-4; D remains ambiguous. This CDR3 is 11 amino acids long. Germline V CDR1 and CDR2: DFQATT, SNEGSKA (reference sequence). Trimming cost V 5 bases and J 4 bases, with 5 bases left between them. The CDR3 DNA sequence: TGCAGTGCTCGGGTTAATGAAAAACTGTTTTTT. Its protein is CSARVNEKLFF.

The gene calls are TRBV12-3 or TRBV12-4 and TRBJ1-5; the match to TRBD1 covers 8 bases. The trim removed 6 bases at V and 7 bases at J, leaving 5 bases unmatched. CDR3 length: 13 residues. The CDR3 region is CASSQGAKQPQHF. The CDR3 DNA reads TGTGCCAGCAGCCAGGGGGCGAAACAGCCCCAGCATTTT.

The sample holds a few counts of this clone. The J gene is TRBJ1-5, the V gene TRBV7-2; D ambiguous. The CDR3 spans 13 residues. In germline, CDR1 is SGHTA, CDR2 FQGNSA. The V end was cut by 3 bases, the J end by 4 bases, with 7 bases between. CDR3 bases: TGTGCCAGCAGCTTCCAGATTAATCAGCCCCAGCATTTT. Translating it yields CASSFQINQPQHF.

The rearrangement links TRBV9 to TRBJ2-2, with D perhaps matching TRBD1 (6 bases). The CDR3 length is 14 residues. CDR1 SGDLS and CDR2 YYNGEE come from the germline V gene. V lost 3 bases, J lost 5 bases, and 11 bases lay in between. The DNA for the CDR3 is TGTGCCAGCAGCGCCCACACAGGGACCGGGGAGCTGTTTTTT. Its translation is CASSAHTGTGELFF.

This chain connects TRBV10-1 to TRBJ2-7; a possible D gene is TRBD1 (6 bases). Germline CDR1 and CDR2: WNHNN and SYGVQD (reference sequence). The CDR3 extends over 15 amino acids. Between the trimmed V and J ends, which lost 0 bases and 3 bases, there was a span of 12 bases. CDR3 sequence (DNA): TGCGCCAGCAGTGAGTCAAGGACAGCAAGCTACGAGCAGTACTTC. It is translated as CASSESRTASYEQYF.

The chain links TRBV29-1 to TRBJ2-5; maybe TRBD1 (7 bases). The V gene lost 7 bases and the J gene lost 2 bases, with 14 bases spanning the gap. There are 13 residues in the CDR3. Germline values: CDR1 SQVTM, CDR2 ANQGSEA. As DNA, the CDR3 is TGCAGCGCTCAGGGGGGACGGCAAGAGACCCAGTACTTC. Translating gives CSAQGGRQETQYF.

In this sample, this clone turned up a few times. The J gene is TRBJ2-3, the V gene TRBV3-1 (or the pseudogene TRBV3-2); weak D call: TRBD2 (6 bases). With 0 bases removed from V and 4 bases from J, the gap between germline ends came to 11 bases. The CDR3 runs 15 residues. Per the germline V gene, CDR1 is LGHDT and CDR2 is YNNKEL (reference sequence). This CDR3 reads CASSQDRGRADTQYF. CDR3 nucleotides: TGTGCCAGCAGCCAAGACCGGGGGAGAGCAGATACGCAGTATTTT.

This chain connects TRBV9 to TRBJ2-1, with 12 bases matching TRBD2. Germline V gene lookup returns CDR1 SGDLS and CDR2 YYNGEE. The CDR3 runs 15 residues. J gave up 7 bases and V 4 bases, and 6 bases lay outside the gene matches. CDR3 in DNA: TGTGCCAGCAGCCCGACTAGCGGGAGAGGTAATGAGCAGTTCTTC. Amino acid sequence: CASSPTSGRGNEQFF. The full variable domain, in which reference TRBV9 and TRBJ2-1 provide the parts outside the CDR3, is DSGVTQTPKHLITATGQRVTLRCSPRSGDLSVYWYQQSLDQGLQFLIQYYNGEERAKGNILERFSAQQFPDLHSELNLSSLELGDSALYFCASSPTSGRGNEQFFGPGTRLTVL.

The chain combines TRBV6-1 with TRBJ1-2; D is possibly TRBD1 (6 bases). Germline assignment: CDR1 MNHNS and CDR2 SASEGT. V gave up 2 bases and J gave up 8 bases, with 21 bases separating them. The CDR3 totals 16 residues. In DNA, the CDR3 is TGTGCCAGCAGTGAAAGTGGACGTGGGGGCAGTGAGGGCTACACCTTC. Translating gives CASSESGRGGSEGYTF.

The rearrangement joins TRBV4-1 to TRBJ2-1; a possible D gene is TRBD1 (6 bases). This CDR3 has 16 amino acids. Trimming took off 4 bases at V and 1 base at J, with 14 bases between the two ends. CDR1 and CDR2 from the germline V gene are MGHRA and YSYEKL. The CDR3 here is CASSRDGQSSYNEQFF. CDR3 DNA sequence: TGCGCCAGCAGCCGAGACGGACAGTCGTCCTACAATGAGCAGTTCTTC.

The V gene is TRBV29-1, the J gene TRBJ1-1; 12 bases fit TRBD1. The germline gives CDR1 SQVTM, CDR2 ANQGSEA. The CDR3 totals 15 residues. J was trimmed by 3 bases and V by 6 bases; bases with no gene match: 8. The chain's CDR3 is CSVHGTGGWDTEAFF. CDR3 DNA: TGCAGCGTCCATGGGACAGGGGGCTGGGACACTGAAGCTTTCTTT.

The chain links TRBV19 to TRBJ2-2; 7 bases line up with TRBD2. The CDR3 is 15 residues long. Looked up from germline, CDR1 is LNHDA and CDR2 is SQIVND (reference sequence). V lost 4 bases, J lost 0 bases, and 2 bases stayed unmatched. CDR3 nucleotides: TGTGCCAGTAGTAGCGGGAGCGCGAACACCGGGGAGCTGTTTTTT. This translates into CASSSGSANTGELFF. Combining the CDR3 with reference TRBV19 and TRBJ2-2 gives the whole variable domain DGGITQSPKYLFRKEGQNVTLSCEQNLNHDAMYWYRQDPGQGLRLIYYSQIVNDFQKGDIAEGYSVSREKKESFPLTVTSAQKNPTAFYLCASSSGSANTGELFFGEGSRLTVL.

The chain joins TRBV3-1 (or the pseudogene TRBV3-2) to TRBJ1-2; 10 bases line up with TRBD1. Germline assignment: CDR1 LGHDT and CDR2 YNNKEL (reference sequence). The V and J ends lost 4 bases and 5 bases, in that order; junction bases with no gene match: 4. The CDR3 contains 14 residues. The CDR3, as DNA: TGTGCCAGCAGCCCACGGACAGGGGGGTATGGCTACACCTTC. Amino acids: CASSPRTGGYGYTF.

CDR3 nucleotide sequence: TGTGCCAGCAGCCTCAGGGTCTGGACAGGGGATAATTCACCCCTCCACTTT. Encoded protein: CASSLRVWTGDNSPLHF. The rearrangement uses TRBV9 and TRBJ1-6, with 9 bases identical to TRBD1. CDR3 length: 17 amino acids. The V segment lost 4 bases and the J segment 5 bases; nucleotides outside the gene matches: 10. CDR1 and CDR2 from the germline V gene are SGDLS and YYNGEE.

DNA for the CDR3: TGTGCCAGCAGTCCGGTCCCGGGAGACCACTACGAGCAGTACTTC. As protein: CASSPVPGDHYEQYF. This rearrangement joins TRBV2 to TRBJ2-7, with D tentatively TRBD2 (6 bases). The germline V gene encodes CDR1 SNHLY and CDR2 FYNNEI. The CDR3 runs 15 residues. Between the trimmed V and J ends, which lost 5 bases and 3 bases, there was a span of 17 bases.

CDR3 nucleotides: TGTGTCAGATTCGACAGGGTCCGCTACGAGCAGTACTTC. Its translation is CVRFDRVRYEQYF. The chain has TRBV7-5 and TRBJ2-7; the D call in the table, TRBD1, was not verified against the DNA. TRBV7-5 is a recognized pseudogene. The length of the CDR3 is 13 residues.

This chain joins TRBV5-1 and TRBJ2-6, with TRBD1 matching over 9 bases. The V and J ends lost 1 base and 1 base, in that order; junction bases with no gene match: 6. Germline values: CDR1 SGHRS, CDR2 YFSETQ. The CDR3 extends over 18 amino acids. The CDR3 DNA reads TGCGCCAGCAGCTTGTGGACAGGGGCCCCTTCTGGGGCCAACGTCCTGACTTTC. Translated: CASSLWTGAPSGANVLTF.